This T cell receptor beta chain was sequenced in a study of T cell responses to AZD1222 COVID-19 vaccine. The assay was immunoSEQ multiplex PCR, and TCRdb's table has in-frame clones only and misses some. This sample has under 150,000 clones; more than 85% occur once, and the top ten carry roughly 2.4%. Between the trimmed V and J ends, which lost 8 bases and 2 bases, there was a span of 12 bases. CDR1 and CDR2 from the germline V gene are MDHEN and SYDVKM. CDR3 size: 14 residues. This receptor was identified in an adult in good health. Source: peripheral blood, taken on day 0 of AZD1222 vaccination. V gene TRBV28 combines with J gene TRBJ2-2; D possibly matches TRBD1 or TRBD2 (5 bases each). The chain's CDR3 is CASLGDPNTGELFF. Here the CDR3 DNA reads TGTGCCAGCCTGGGGGATCCCAACACCGGGGAGCTGTTTTTT.